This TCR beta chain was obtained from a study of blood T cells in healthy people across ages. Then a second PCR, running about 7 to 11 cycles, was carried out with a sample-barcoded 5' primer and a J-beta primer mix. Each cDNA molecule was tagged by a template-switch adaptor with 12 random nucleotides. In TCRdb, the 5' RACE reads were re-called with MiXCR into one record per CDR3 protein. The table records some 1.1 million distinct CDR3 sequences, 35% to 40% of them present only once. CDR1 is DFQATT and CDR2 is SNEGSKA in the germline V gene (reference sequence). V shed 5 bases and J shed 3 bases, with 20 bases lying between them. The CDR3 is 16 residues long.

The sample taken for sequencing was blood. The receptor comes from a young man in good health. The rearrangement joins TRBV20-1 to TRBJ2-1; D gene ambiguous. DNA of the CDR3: TGCAGTGCTGACTTGACCCGACGGAACTACTACAATGAGCAGTTCTTC. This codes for CSADLTRRNYYNEQFF.